This TCR beta chain was captured by sequencing in a study of OX40 agonist ivuxolimab in advanced cancers. The wider study: Three partial responders included one hepatocellular carcinoma patient and two cutaneous melanoma patients.

Profiled with immunoSEQ multiplex PCR; TCRdb holds only in-frame clones, not every one. The sample yields approximately 90,000 clones, roughly nine tenths seen once. The CDR3 covers 11 residues. CDR1 and CDR2 from the germline V gene are SNHLY and FYNNEI. V was pared by 7 bases and J by 5 bases, with 8 bases between. The source is an adult with an advanced solid tumor such as melanoma, head and neck, liver or kidney cancer. This chain links TRBV2 with TRBJ1-2; D is uncertain. Sequencing used CD4+ or CD8+ T cells sorted from blood, obtained in a trial of the OX40 agonist ivuxolimab. DNA for the CDR3: TGTGCCAGCACCTCCGAATATGGCTACACCTTC. This translates into CASTSEYGYTF. The full variable domain, completed using reference TRBV2 and TRBJ1-2, is EPEVTQTPSHQVTQMGQEVILRCVPISNHLYFYWYRQILGQKVEFLVSFYNNEISEKSEIFDDQFSVERPDGSNFTLKIRSTKLEDSAMYFCASTSEYGYTFGSGTRLTVV.